Following are 18 T cell receptor beta chains from one sample sequenced in a study of shared clonotypes between healthy human individuals. Data came from immunoSEQ multiplex PCR; TCRdb stores just in-frame clones and leaves some out. The repertoire holds hundreds of thousands of clones, roughly 79% seen once, with about 12% in the top ten. Material: PBMCs. The origin of the receptors is a woman aged 35 to 49 in good health. Some clones in this sample may be carry-over from other donors' samples.

With respect to this clone: Distinct nucleotide sequences in the sample also encode this CDR3. V usage is TRBV19 and J usage is TRBJ1-3; D not resolved. Germline-derived CDR1 and CDR2 are LNHDA and SQIVND (reference sequence). V lost 4 bases, J lost 2 bases, and 3 bases lay in between. The CDR3 covers 12 residues. The CDR3 DNA is TGTGCCAGTAGTAGAACTGGAAACACCATATATTTT. This translates into CASSRTGNTIYF.

This chain links TRBV27 with TRBJ2-5; D may be TRBD1 or TRBD2 (5 bases each). This CDR3 contains 14 residues. CDR1 is MNHEY, CDR2 SMNVEV, per germline (reference sequence). With 7 bases removed from V and 3 bases from J, the gap between germline ends came to 15 bases. The CDR3 sequence: CASKRRRGEETQYF. The CDR3, as DNA: TGTGCCAGCAAGCGACGGAGAGGGGAAGAGACCCAGTACTTC.

As concerns this clone: A far larger clone differs by one base, so this is likely a read error. The identical CDR3 is also encoded by other nucleotide sequences in the sample. The chain links TRBV2 to TRBJ2-3; the D is unclear. CDR1 is SNHLY, CDR2 FYNNEI, per germline. CDR3 length equals 11 residues. As DNA, the CDR3 is TGTGCTAGCAGGTATCAAGATACGCAGTATTTT. Translating gives CASRYQDTQYF.

The chain uses TRBV5-3 and TRBJ2-4; the match to TRBD1 covers 8 bases. TRBV5-3 is noted as an ORF with a role that remains uncertain. The CDR3 runs 15 residues. The junction had 8 bases not matched to a gene; V was cut back by 8 bases and J by 1 base. CDR3: CASSQGQAAKNIQYF. Written as DNA, the CDR3 is TGTGCCAGCAGCCAGGGACAGGCGGCCAAAAACATTCAGTACTTC.

This chain uses TRBV28 with TRBJ2-7; the D gene is possibly TRBD1 (5 bases). Trimming shortened V by 3 bases and J by 2 bases, and 11 bases separated the two germline ends. Looked up from germline, CDR1 is MDHEN and CDR2 is SYDVKM. The CDR3 contains 14 residues. For the CDR3, the DNA is TGTGCCAGCAGTTTTCAGCAGGGCACCTACGAGCAGTACTTC. This gives the protein CASSFQQGTYEQYF.

This clone was counted ten times or more. The chain links TRBV5-8 to TRBJ2-2; D is perhaps TRBD1 (6 bases). The CDR3 is 17 amino acids. The V end lost 6 bases, the J end lost 2 bases, and 20 bases lay between the germline ends. Germline V gene data show CDR1 as SGHTS and CDR2 as YDEGEE. As DNA, the CDR3 is TGTGCCAGCACCGTCTACAGGACAGCGTTAAACACCGGGGAGCTGTTTTTT. Translation gives CASTVYRTALNTGELFF. Full variable domain (outside the CDR3, taken from reference TRBV5-8 and TRBJ2-2): EAGVTQSPTHLIKTRGQQATLRCSPISGHTSVYWYQQALGLGLQFLLWYDEGEERNRGNFPPRFSGRQFPNYSSELNVNALELEDSALYLCASTVYRTALNTGELFFGEGSRLTVL.

The J gene is TRBJ1-2, the V gene TRBV2; the match to TRBD1 covers 7 bases. The V gene's germline CDR1 is SNHLY and CDR2 FYNNEI. The CDR3 spans 13 residues. V gave up 9 bases and J gave up 1 base; unmatched junction bases: 5. The CDR3 region is CARSGQVNYGYTF. The CDR3, as DNA: TGTGCCAGAAGCGGACAGGTTAACTATGGCTACACCTTC.

V and J are TRBV6-4 and TRBJ2-7; possible D gene TRBD1, 6 bases. Germline V gives CDR1 MRHNA, CDR2 SNTAGT. CDR3 length equals 15 residues. V lost 3 bases to trimming and J lost 2 bases, with 14 bases between them. The CDR3 coding sequence is TGTGCCAGCAGTGAAAGTGTGGGGGCCCCCTACGAGCAGTACTTC. Protein sequence: CASSESVGAPYEQYF.

With regard to this clone: A much larger clonotype is one base distant, so this may be a read error. The gene calls are TRBV6-1 and TRBJ2-5; D possibly matches TRBD1 or TRBD2 (5 bases each). Looked up from germline, CDR1 is MNHNS and CDR2 is SASEGT. This CDR3 spans 13 amino acids. Written as DNA, the CDR3 is TGTGCCAGCAGTGTATCCCTGGGGGAGACCAAGTACTTC. Protein sequence: CASSVSLGETKYF.

The chain carries TRBV10-3 and TRBJ2-1; 10 bases agree with TRBD2. The germline V gene has CDR1 ENHRY and CDR2 SYGVKD. With 2 bases clipped from V and 9 bases from J, the junction kept 7 bases outside the gene matches. The CDR3 consists of 15 residues. CDR3: CAISEILAGEAEQFF. The CDR3 DNA is TGTGCCATCAGTGAGATTCTAGCGGGAGAGGCTGAGCAGTTCTTC.

The rearrangement joins TRBV7-2 to TRBJ1-2, with unresolved D. This CDR3 region has 14 residues. V lost 3 bases, J lost 2 bases, and 10 bases lay in between. CDR1 is SGHTA, CDR2 FQGNSA, per germline. The CDR3 DNA reads as TGTGCCAGCAGCTTGGGCAGCCGGAACTATGGCTACACCTTC. As protein: CASSLGSRNYGYTF. Full variable domain (outside the CDR3, taken from reference TRBV7-2 and TRBJ1-2): GAGVSQSPSNKVTEKGKDVELRCDPISGHTALYWYRQSLGQGLEFLIYFQGNSAPDKSGLPSDRFSAERTGGSVSTLTIQRTQQEDSAVYLCASSLGSRNYGYTFGSGTRLTVV.

Points on this clone: The sample contains more than one DNA sequence encoding this CDR3. The chain employs TRBV6-1 and TRBJ1-1; no clear D gene. The V gene's germline CDR1 is MNHNS and CDR2 SASEGT. V gave up 6 bases and J gave up 4 bases, with 12 bases separating them. This CDR3 has 13 amino acids. The CDR3 DNA follows: TGTGCCAGCAGGGCTTCCGGTAGCACTGAAGCTTTCTTT. Amino acid sequence: CASRASGSTEAFF.

With respect to this clone: Distinct nucleotide sequences in the sample also encode this CDR3. The chain links TRBV20-1 to TRBJ1-5; D uncertain. Germline CDR1 DFQATT, CDR2 SNEGSKA (reference sequence). Trimming pared 3 bases from V and 4 bases from J, leaving 4 bases between. There are 11 residues in the CDR3. CDR3 nucleotides: TGCAGTGCTAGTAATAATCAGCCCCAGCATTTT. Amino acid sequence: CSASNNQPQHF.

Remarks on this clone: The sample holds other DNA sequences that translate to the same CDR3. This chain links TRBV9 with TRBJ2-1; D gene ambiguous. Germline values: CDR1 SGDLS, CDR2 YYNGEE. CDR3 length equals 14 residues. The V end was cut by 0 bases, the J end by 3 bases, with 7 bases between. Written as DNA, the CDR3 is TGTGCCAGCAGCGTAGGAGCGAACTACAATGAGCAGTTCTTC. This encodes CASSVGANYNEQFF.

The chain combines TRBV30 with TRBJ1-2; no clear D gene. This CDR3 region has 12 residues. V was shortened by 4 bases and J by 0 bases, with 6 bases between the two germline ends. Germline loops: CDR1 GTSNPN, CDR2 SVGIG (reference sequence). CDR3 DNA: TGTGCCTGGAAAGGGACTAACTATGGCTACACCTTC. Protein: CAWKGTNYGYTF.

V gene TRBV28 combines with J gene TRBJ2-7, with D possibly TRBD2 on 6 matching bases. V lost 8 bases and J lost 0, with 20 bases in between. There are 16 residues in the CDR3. CDR1 MDHEN and CDR2 SYDVKM come from the germline V gene. CDR3 loop: CASPPVRGDYSYEQYF. In DNA, the CDR3 is TGTGCCAGCCCGCCGGTGCGGGGAGACTACTCCTACGAGCAGTACTTC.

This chain uses TRBV30 with TRBJ1-4; unclear D gene. CDR3 length: 14 amino acids. Between the trimmed V and J ends, which lost 0 bases and 0 bases, there was a span of 5 bases. CDR1 and CDR2 from the germline V gene are GTSNPN and SVGIG (reference sequence). The CDR3 bases are TGTGCCTGGAGTGTACCTGCAACTAATGAAAAACTGTTTTTT. This encodes CAWSVPATNEKLFF. The full variable domain, with the rest looked up from reference TRBV30 and TRBJ1-4, is SQTIHQWPATLVQPVGSPLSLECTVEGTSNPNLYWYRQAAGRGLQLLFYSVGIGQISSEVPQNLSASRPQDRQFILSSKKLLLSDSGFYLCAWSVPATNEKLFFGSGTQLSVL.

This chain connects TRBV7-8 to TRBJ2-3, with 12 bases fitting TRBD2. Losses at the gene ends were 1 base for V and 5 bases for J; bases not matched to a gene: 4. This CDR3 has 16 amino acids. Germline CDR1 is SGHVS and CDR2 is FQNEAQ. For the CDR3, the DNA is TGTGCCAGCAGCTTAGGTGGGGGACTAGCGGGAGATACGCAGTATTTT. Protein sequence: CASSLGGGLAGDTQYF.